Presented here are 29 T cell receptor beta chains from one specimen sequenced in a study of blood T cell repertoires in COVID-19. Sequencing was performed with immunoSEQ multiplex PCR; in TCRdb, only in-frame clones are kept and a portion is missing. The profile shows more than 250,000 clones, about 86% of them singletons. Source material: peripheral blood. All receptors derive from a woman between 50 and 59 years old with acute or convalescent COVID-19.

This clone was counted a few times. V and J are TRBV7-9 and TRBJ2-2; unclear D gene. The V and J ends lost 5 bases and 1 base respectively, with 8 bases between them. Per the germline V gene, CDR1 is SEHNR and CDR2 is FQNEAQ (reference sequence). CDR3 length: 14 residues. CDR3 DNA: TGTGCCAGCAGCCCCAAGCAGAACACCGGGGAGCTGTTTTTT. Protein product: CASSPKQNTGELFF.

V and J are TRBV6-5 and TRBJ2-1, with 7 bases fitting TRBD1. Trimming cost V 10 bases and J 6 bases; bases outside gene matches: 9. This CDR3 contains 13 residues. CDR1 and CDR2 (germline): MNHEY, SVGAGI. CDR3 residues: CAIWGTVGNEQFF. As DNA, the CDR3 is TGTGCCATCTGGGGGACAGTGGGCAATGAGCAGTTCTTC.

The chain recombines TRBV6-2 or TRBV6-3 with TRBJ1-1; 7 bases align to TRBD1. CDR3 size: 12 residues. Germline CDR1 and CDR2: MNHEY and SVGEGT. The trim removed 2 bases at V and 8 bases at J, leaving 2 bases unmatched. CDR3 in amino acids: CASSYQGEEAFF. CDR3 nucleotide sequence: TGTGCCAGCAGTTACCAGGGGGAGGAAGCTTTCTTT.

The chain carries TRBV19 and TRBJ2-3; D remains ambiguous. With 0 bases removed from V and 5 bases from J, the gap between germline ends came to 9 bases. Germline V gene sequence: CDR1 LNHDA, CDR2 SQIVND (reference sequence). CDR3 size: 14 residues. In DNA form, the CDR3 reads TGTGCCAGTAGTATAGATCTAAGAGGAGATACGCAGTATTTT. The encoded protein is CASSIDLRGDTQYF.

The V and J genes are TRBV15 and TRBJ1-2; 7 bases line up with TRBD1. The germline CDR1 and CDR2 sequences are LNHNV and YYDKDF (reference sequence). The V and J ends lost 3 bases and 6 bases, in that order; junction bases with no gene match: 16. This CDR3 is 17 amino acids long. CDR3 region: CATSSRTPRQGRDGYTF. CDR3 DNA sequence: TGTGCCACCAGCAGCCGAACCCCACGACAGGGAAGAGATGGCTACACCTTC.

The gene calls are TRBV5-1 and TRBJ2-7, with D possibly being TRBD1 (8 bases). The V gene lost 4 bases and the J gene lost 0 bases, with 26 bases spanning the gap. Germline loops: CDR1 SGHRS, CDR2 YFSETQ. This CDR3 is built from 19 residues. The chain's CDR3 is CASSTVQGGGQAYSYEQYF. CDR3 nucleotide sequence: TGCGCCAGCAGCACGGTTCAGGGCGGGGGACAGGCTTACTCCTACGAGCAGTACTTC.

The V gene is TRBV7-9, the J gene TRBJ2-2; possibly TRBD2 for D (6 bases). Looked up from germline, CDR1 is SEHNR and CDR2 is FQNEAQ (reference sequence). This CDR3 has 17 residues. V was trimmed by 1 base and J by 0 bases, leaving 12 bases between them. CDR3 protein: CASSLVGTDTNTGELFF. The CDR3 DNA reads as TGTGCCAGCAGCTTAGTGGGGACTGATACGAACACCGGGGAGCTGTTTTTT.

For the CDR3, the DNA is TGCGCCAGCAGCCAAGATATAGGGAGCTCCTACAATGAGCAGTTCTTC. Residues: CASSQDIGSSYNEQFF. The J gene is TRBJ2-1, the V gene TRBV4-3; D perhaps matches TRBD2 (5 bases). V was shortened by 0 bases and J by 0 bases, with 9 bases between the two germline ends. The CDR3 has 16 amino acids. Germline assignment: CDR1 LGHNA and CDR2 YSLEER.

In its sample, this clone was seen a few times. This chain joins TRBV5-8 and TRBJ2-1; TRBD2 matches at 8 bases. CDR1 is SGHTS and CDR2 is YDEGEE in the germline V gene. The CDR3 consists of 15 residues. V shed 0 bases, J shed 4 bases, and the junction held 3 bases outside the gene matches. As DNA, the CDR3 is TGTGCCAGCAGCTTGGGTTTAGCGGGGTACAATGAGCAGTTCTTC. Its translation: CASSLGLAGYNEQFF. Combining the CDR3 with reference TRBV5-8 and TRBJ2-1 gives the whole variable domain EAGVTQSPTHLIKTRGQQATLRCSPISGHTSVYWYQQALGLGLQFLLWYDEGEERNRGNFPPRFSGRQFPNYSSELNVNALELEDSALYLCASSLGLAGYNEQFFGPGTRLTVL.

Comment on this clone: The same CDR3 is also encoded by other DNA sequences in this sample. The chain links TRBV9 to TRBJ1-1; no definite D call. CDR3 length: 14 amino acids. V gave up 0 bases and J gave up 1 base, with 7 bases separating them. Looked up from germline, CDR1 is SGDLS and CDR2 is YYNGEE. This chain's CDR3 is CASSVATGNTEAFF. The CDR3 DNA reads TGTGCCAGCAGCGTAGCTACGGGGAACACTGAAGCTTTCTTT.

There are a few counts of this clone. The V call is TRBV30, the J call TRBJ2-7; possibly TRBD2 for D (5 bases). Between the trimmed V and J ends, which lost 2 bases and 5 bases, there was a span of 13 bases. The CDR3 contains 13 residues. Germline lookup yields CDR1 GTSNPN and CDR2 SVGIG (reference sequence). In DNA form, the CDR3 reads TGTGCCTGGAGTACTAGACCGAGGGACGAGCAGTACTTC. Its translation: CAWSTRPRDEQYF.

The chain is built from TRBV5-4 and TRBJ1-2, with D perhaps TRBD1 (5 bases). This CDR3 has 13 amino acids. Trimming cost V 4 bases and J 3 bases, with 10 bases left between them. Germline-derived CDR1 and CDR2 are SGHNT and YYREEE (reference sequence). CDR3 sequence reads: CASSPGVDYGYTF. The DNA of the CDR3 is TGTGCCAGCAGCCCGGGGGTGGACTATGGCTACACCTTC.

This clone was observed a handful of times. The V call is TRBV5-1, the J call TRBJ2-5, with 11 bases fitting TRBD2. The V and J ends lost 0 bases and 5 bases, in that order; junction bases with no gene match: 9. The CDR3 consists of 17 residues. Germline loops: CDR1 SGHRS, CDR2 YFSETQ. DNA of the CDR3: TGCGCCAGCAGCTTGGGCCGCCTAGCGGGAGGCCAGGAGACCCAGTACTTC. Amino acid sequence: CASSLGRLAGGQETQYF.

The genes are TRBV5-1 and TRBJ2-3, with D possibly TRBD2 on 5 matching bases. CDR1 SGHRS and CDR2 YFSETQ come from the germline V gene. Trimming removed 7 bases from V and 0 bases from J, with 18 bases in between. The CDR3 is 16 residues long. The CDR3 nucleotides read TGCGCCAGCTGCTGGGGTAGCGCCACTAGCACAGATACGCAGTATTTT. Its protein product is CASCWGSATSTDTQYF.

The chain couples TRBV9 to TRBJ2-7, with TRBD1 identical over 10 bases. V lost 4 bases and J lost 1; bases outside the gene matches: 5. This CDR3 is 15 amino acids long. Germline lookup yields CDR1 SGDLS and CDR2 YYNGEE. CDR3 amino acids: CASSPGGQGSYEQYV. The CDR3 nucleotides are TGTGCCAGCAGCCCGGGGGGACAGGGGTCCTACGAGCAGTACGTC.

V gene TRBV5-6 combines with J gene TRBJ2-5, with a weak D call TRBD2 (5 bases). Looked up from germline, CDR1 is SGHDT and CDR2 is YYEEEE. V shed 0 bases and J shed 5 bases, with 11 bases lying between them. This CDR3 is 14 amino acids long. CDR3 protein: CASSLATGLETQYF. The CDR3 DNA reads TGTGCCAGCAGCTTGGCCACGGGGTTGGAGACCCAGTACTTC.

This sequence joins TRBV7-8 and TRBJ1-4; TRBD1 is a possible D gene (5 bases). The V gene's germline CDR1 is SGHVS and CDR2 FQNEAQ. The V and J ends lost 5 bases and 7 bases respectively, with 17 bases between them. This CDR3 spans 15 amino acids. CDR3 sequence: CASSPLGPSSEKLFF. The CDR3 DNA follows: TGTGCCAGCAGCCCTTTGGGGCCCTCGAGTGAAAAACTGTTTTTT.

V is TRBV24-1 and J is TRBJ1-2, with 10 bases lining up with TRBD1. This CDR3 region has 14 residues. In germline, CDR1 is KGHDR, CDR2 SFDVKD. J was trimmed by 1 base and V by 7 bases; bases with no gene match: 2. Written as DNA, the CDR3 is TGTGCCACCAGAGGGACAGGGGTTAACTATGGCTACACCTTC. Protein sequence: CATRGTGVNYGYTF.

This clone was picked up a small number of times. This sample includes further DNA sequences coding for the same CDR3. V usage is TRBV2 and J usage is TRBJ1-5; 7 bases fit TRBD1. Germline CDR1 is SNHLY and CDR2 is FYNNEI. The ends lost 4 bases at V and 0 bases at J; junction bases unmatched: 3. The CDR3 runs to 15 residues. CDR3 sequence: CASSGGQYSNQPQHF. The DNA of the CDR3 is TGTGCCAGCAGTGGGGGACAGTATAGCAATCAGCCCCAGCATTTT.

The J gene is TRBJ2-3, the V gene TRBV20-1, with 10 bases lining up with TRBD2. CDR1 is DFQATT and CDR2 is SNEGSKA in the germline V gene (reference sequence). Unmatched junction bases numbered 11, after V lost 3 bases and J lost 5 bases. The CDR3 totals 16 residues. The CDR3 here is CSASRIQRGGKDTQYF. For the CDR3, the DNA is TGCAGTGCTAGTCGGATCCAGCGGGGGGGGAAAGATACGCAGTATTTT.

The V gene is TRBV7-2, the J gene TRBJ1-6, with 9 bases identical to TRBD1. Germline V lookup: CDR1 SGHTA, CDR2 FQGNSA. The CDR3 covers 14 residues. V was pared by 3 bases and J by 10 bases, with 4 bases of the junction left unmatched. CDR3 in DNA: TGTGCCAGCAGCTTTACAGGGGGCCGGTCACCCCTCCACTTT. Translating it yields CASSFTGGRSPLHF.

The chain carries TRBV5-8 and TRBJ1-1; D perhaps matches TRBD1 (5 bases). CDR3 length: 13 residues. Trimming removed 2 bases at V and 5 bases at J, with 10 bases between. Germline lookup yields CDR1 SGHTS and CDR2 YDEGEE. For the CDR3, the DNA is TGTGCCAGCAGCTTCGGGGGGAGGACTGAAGCTTTCTTT. It encodes CASSFGGRTEAFF.

The chain has TRBV24-1 and TRBJ1-2; 8 nucleotides match TRBD1. V lost 9 bases, J lost 2 bases, and 4 bases stayed unmatched. The CDR3 extends over 13 amino acids. Germline loops: CDR1 KGHDR, CDR2 SFDVKD. CDR3 in DNA: TGTGCCACCGCAGACAGGGGCAACTATGGCTACACCTTC. This gives the protein CATADRGNYGYTF.

The V gene is TRBV7-8, the J gene TRBJ1-1; D is perhaps TRBD1 (5 bases). Germline-derived CDR1 and CDR2 are SGHVS and FQNEAQ. Trimming stripped 0 bases from V and 1 base from J, with 6 bases between. The CDR3 runs to 14 residues. This CDR3 is CASSLAGGNTEAFF. CDR3 DNA sequence: TGTGCCAGCAGCTTAGCGGGGGGGAACACTGAAGCTTTCTTT. Drawing the rest from reference TRBV7-8 and TRBJ1-1, the complete variable domain is GAGVSQSPRYKVAKRGQDVALRCDPISGHVSLFWYQQALGQGPEFLTYFQNEAQLDKSGLPSDRFFAERPEGSVSTLKIQRTQQEDSAVYLCASSLAGGNTEAFFGQGTRLTVV.

This rearrangement joins TRBV12-3 or TRBV12-4 to TRBJ1-1; unclear D gene. The CDR3 runs to 13 residues. Trimming cost V 9 bases and J 0 bases, with 11 bases left between them. In DNA form, the CDR3 reads TGTGCCAGTGAACGAGGGATGAACACTGAAGCTTTCTTT. Amino acids: CASERGMNTEAFF.

This clone has a single count. This sequence joins TRBV29-1 and TRBJ2-7; weak D call: TRBD1 (5 bases). Germline lookup yields CDR1 SQVTM and CDR2 ANQGSEA. The CDR3 is 13 residues long. Trimming cost V 4 bases and J 3 bases, with 13 bases left between them. DNA of the CDR3: TGCAGCGTTGTATGGAGACAGAACTACGAGCAGTACTTC. Translating gives CSVVWRQNYEQYF.

About this clone itself: The junction and the germline gene differ at one end; a read error may be behind it. This chain uses TRBV6-6 with TRBJ2-5; a possible D gene is TRBD2 (6 bases). The CDR3 loop spans 12 amino acids. CDR1 MNHNY and CDR2 SVGAGI come from the germline V gene (reference sequence). CDR3 DNA sequence: TGTGCCAGCAGTTACATGCGGGACCCCCGGGACTTC. Translation: CASSYMRDPRDF.

The genes are TRBV5-6 and TRBJ2-2; perhaps TRBD2 as D (5 bases). The CDR3 extends over 17 amino acids. Germline V gene lookup returns CDR1 SGHDT and CDR2 YYEEEE. V lost 0 bases to trimming and J lost 2 bases, with 14 bases between them. CDR3 sequence reads: CASSLGPDWTNTGELFF. CDR3 coding DNA: TGTGCCAGCAGCTTGGGGCCGGACTGGACTAACACCGGGGAGCTGTTTTTT.

In this sample, this clone turned up once. This chain uses TRBV5-4 with TRBJ2-5, with 8 bases matching TRBD1. CDR1 and CDR2 (germline): SGHNT, YYREEE (reference sequence). The ends lost 2 bases at V and 5 bases at J; junction bases unmatched: 11. This CDR3 is 16 amino acids long. The CDR3 reads CASSFQRTGPEETQYF. CDR3 nucleotide sequence: TGTGCCAGCAGCTTCCAAAGGACAGGGCCCGAGGAGACCCAGTACTTC.